Sequencing of this T cell receptor (beta chain) was carried out in a study of cytotoxic CD8 clonotypes in ibrutinib-treated CLL. Target depth was 1 in 200,000 to 1 in 1 million T cells, about 10x per clonotype. Profiling relied on immunoSEQ multiplex PCR, and the TCRdb table lists in-frame clones only, not all of them. The repertoire holds more than 150,000 clones, with around 72% as singletons. The sequence derives from a human donor with chronic lymphocytic leukemia. The sample here was PBMCs, taken after 24 months of ibrutinib treatment.

CDR3 nucleotide sequence: TGCGCCAGCAGTGATCGGGGGAAACCCCCCGGGGAGCTGTTTTTT. Translated: CASSDRGKPPGELFF. The V gene is TRBV10-2, the J gene TRBJ2-2, with a possible D match to TRBD2 (6 bases). V was cut by 3 bases and J by 6 bases, with 14 bases left in between. Germline V gives CDR1 WSHSY, CDR2 SAAADI. This CDR3 comprises 15 residues.